The present TCR beta chain was sequenced within a study of T cell changes during pregnancy in multiple sclerosis. Only in-frame clones appear in the TCRdb table, and some are missing; sequencing was by immunoSEQ multiplex PCR. The data show tens of thousands of clones, 90% to 95% seen once. This CDR3 has 14 residues. Per the germline V gene, CDR1 is MNHEY and CDR2 is SVGAGI. With 6 bases removed from V and 0 bases from J, the gap between germline ends came to 10 bases. The rearrangement uses TRBV6-5 and TRBJ2-3; tentative D call: TRBD2 (5 bases). The starting material was peripheral blood, obtained in the third trimester of pregnancy. This receptor was taken from a female donor in good health, enrolled as a control in a pregnancy study. This chain's CDR3 is CASRWTLSTDTQYF. The CDR3 DNA is TGTGCCAGCAGGTGGACTTTAAGCACAGATACGCAGTATTTT.